This T cell receptor beta chain was captured in a study of identical twins (dated by TCRdb to 2016 to 2017). Some background on the complete study: To test whether fetal clonotypes persist, the study used deep sequencing on TCR alpha and beta repertoires from monozygotic twins, unrelated adults of various ages, and cord blood. To rule out contamination, the twin experiments were replicated at different times with different library preparation protocols. General findings and caveats noted by the study authors: Compared with coincidental sharing between unrelated individuals, an excess of low generation-probability sequences was observed among out-of-frame TCR alpha sequences shared between twins. Conclusions relied on cross-sectional statistical analysis, since the same donors could not be followed over many years. Abundant cord blood beta clonotypes carried fewer insertions; young adult naive repertoires showed a weaker similar trend, while memory repertoires showed none. The excess sharing between twins in beta out-of-frame sequences was weaker because fewer shared sequences reduced the signal-to-noise ratio. Zero-insertion analyses could be partly confounded by invariant T cells such as MAIT and iNKT, though diverse VJ usage argued against such confounding for most clonotypes. Recombination models systematically underestimated out-of-frame TCR alpha sharing in monozygotic twins but agreed with sharing between unrelated individuals.

Based on the germline V gene (reference sequence), the CDR1 and CDR2 sequences are LNHNV and YYDKDF. The CDR3, from cysteine to phenylalanine, totals 15 residues. Here the CDR3 DNA is all that survives: 45 bases in frame from base 1. V and J lose 5 bases and 3 bases, and a span of 17 bases separates them. Library preparation was by 5' RACE. Sequencing relied on an Illumina HiSeq 2000. Template switching introduced a universal primer binding site; the final cDNA contained a unique molecular identifier, enabling accurate counting of TCR cDNA molecules. First-strand cDNA for TCR alpha and beta chains was synthesized from specific primers in the conserved constant-segment region. To control for contamination, each cDNA library was double barcoded with a SMART-Mk sample barcode plus Illumina barcodes. TruSeq adapter sequences, together with Illumina sample barcodes, were added in two successive PCR steps. The TCR alpha and beta cDNA libraries were sequenced on the Illumina HiSeq platform using custom primers. The original methods were these. Raw reads were processed with MiGEC to extract unique molecular identifiers, and MiXCR was used to determine CDR3 positions. For each individual, recombination models were inferred using an EM algorithm with the repgenHMM and IGoR tools. Shared clonotypes were analyzed with the tcR package in R, and sharing was normalized by the product of cloneset sizes. Out-of-frame nonproductive sequences were analyzed to study raw recombination free of thymic and clonal selection effects. TCRdb ran its own pipeline on the public reads, namely fastp trimming at Q25 and MiXCR clone calling, and kept in-frame beta chains. Entries are consolidated by CDR3 protein sequence, retaining the most common genes and DNA. For this entry, the V and J calls and clone size follow TCRdb and not the study's own pipeline. The table for this sample lists a few hundred thousand distinct CDR3 sequences; over 8.5% of them were counted only once. 2.5% to 3.5% of the sample lies in the top ten.

Remarks on this clonotype: Its antigen is currently not known. No base qualities exist here, and no much larger clone lies one base off it.

Every donor in the study was a healthy Caucasian. The twin cohort consisted of three pairs of female monozygotic twins, all aged roughly 18 to 29 years. RNA for TCR libraries was isolated from peripheral blood mononuclear cells. Another study also made use of these data, one on yellow fever vaccine responses in identical twins. Reported in the second study: According to the authors, in identical twins the way T cells responded to vaccination appeared partly convergent and partly personalized. In the study, vaccine-responding T cell clones were precisely tracked in identical twins.

The sample consisted of PBMCs. The clonotype comes from a woman aged 18 to 35 in good health. The V and J genes are TRBV15 and TRBJ2-7; the D call is possibly TRBD1 or TRBD2, each sharing 5 bases. Here is the DNA: TGTGCCACCAGCCCCGGCCGAGGGGCGTACTACGAGCAGTACTTC. The resulting protein is CATSPGRGAYYEQYF.